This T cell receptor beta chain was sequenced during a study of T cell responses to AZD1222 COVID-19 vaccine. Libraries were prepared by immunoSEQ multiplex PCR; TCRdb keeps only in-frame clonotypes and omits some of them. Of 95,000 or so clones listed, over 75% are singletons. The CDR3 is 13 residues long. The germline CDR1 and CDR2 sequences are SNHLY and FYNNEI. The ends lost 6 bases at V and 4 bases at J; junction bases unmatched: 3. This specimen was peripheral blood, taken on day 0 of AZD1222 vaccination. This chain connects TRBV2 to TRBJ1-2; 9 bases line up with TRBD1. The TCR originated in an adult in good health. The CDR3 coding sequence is TGTGCCAGCAGGGTGGGACAGGGCTATGGCTACACCTTC. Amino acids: CASRVGQGYGYTF.